Presented here are 11 T cell receptor beta chains from one specimen sequenced in a study of CD8+ T cells in alopecia areata. Treatment indicated: oral pan-JAK inhibitor, 5-10 mg twice daily. Sequencing used cDNA as its template, made by extracting RNA and reverse transcribing it. TCRdb keeps only in-frame clones here, not all; method: immunoSEQ multiplex PCR. The sample yields about 200,000 clones, 35% to 40% seen once. Sample: CD4+ T cells sorted from blood, taken between weeks 30 and 35, from a patient treated with tofacitinib. The source is a human donor with alopecia areata.

The CDR3, as DNA: TGCAGCGTTCTAACTAGCGGGGGTTCCACAGATACGCAGTATTTT. Translating it yields CSVLTSGGSTDTQYF. This chain uses TRBV29-1 with TRBJ2-3; 11 bases are a match to TRBD2. The CDR3 is made up of 15 amino acids. With 5 bases clipped from V and 2 bases from J, the junction kept 6 bases outside the gene matches. Per the germline V gene, CDR1 is SQVTM and CDR2 is ANQGSEA.

This clone was observed a few times. The rearrangement uses TRBV29-1 and TRBJ2-1; TRBD1 is a possible D gene (5 bases). The CDR3 covers 15 residues. CDR1 is SQVTM and CDR2 is ANQGSEA in the germline V gene. Trimming pared 4 bases from V and 1 base from J, leaving 14 bases between. Here the CDR3 DNA reads TGCAGCGTTGTAATTTGGGGCAGTTCCTACAATGAGCAGTTCTTC. This sequence encodes CSVVIWGSSYNEQFF.

This clone has just a few counts. Different DNA sequences within this sample yield the same CDR3. This chain uses TRBV18 with TRBJ1-1, with D unresolved. V dropped 1 base and J dropped 0 bases, with 6 bases sitting between them. CDR1 and CDR2 (germline): KGHSH, LQKENI. The CDR3 has 14 residues. The CDR3 DNA reads as TGTGCCAGCTCACCACGGCAGATGAACACTGAAGCTTTCTTT. This gives the protein CASSPRQMNTEAFF.

This clone appeared a few times. The sample holds other DNA sequences that translate to the same CDR3. This chain's CDR3 is CASRTSSYNEQFF. CDR3 DNA sequence: TGTGCCAGCCGGACGAGCTCCTACAATGAGCAGTTCTTC. The chain links TRBV2 to TRBJ2-1; D is unclear. Germline assignment: CDR1 SNHLY and CDR2 FYNNEI. V dropped 8 bases and J dropped 0 bases, with 8 bases sitting between them. This CDR3 has 13 amino acids.

This clone has a handful of counts. V gene TRBV7-8 combines with J gene TRBJ2-1; D gene unclear. The CDR3 has 13 amino acids. Germline CDR1 reads SGHVS; CDR2 reads FQNEAQ. V shed 10 bases and J shed 7 bases, with 17 bases lying between them. Written as DNA, the CDR3 is TGTGCCACCGGGCCGAGATGGGGTAATGAGCAGTTCTTC. The encoded protein is CATGPRWGNEQFF.

The table lists this clone with a few counts. The chain carries TRBV5-1 and TRBJ1-2, with D possibly TRBD1 on 6 matching bases. Trimming cost V 5 bases and J 4 bases, with 12 bases left between them. Germline V lookup: CDR1 SGHRS, CDR2 YFSETQ. The CDR3 has 13 amino acids. The CDR3 sequence is CASRADRIYGYTF. Written as DNA, the CDR3 is TGCGCCAGCAGGGCTGACAGGATCTATGGCTACACCTTC. Using reference TRBV5-1 and TRBJ1-2 for the parts outside the CDR3, the full variable domain is KAGVTQTPRYLIKTRGQQVTLSCSPISGHRSVSWYQQTPGQGLQFLFEYFSETQRNKGNFPGRFSGRQFSNSRSEMNVSTLELGDSALYLCASRADRIYGYTFGSGTRLTVV.

The chain joins TRBV12-5 to TRBJ2-7; 7 bases align to TRBD2. The CDR3 loop spans 16 amino acids. CDR1 and CDR2 from the germline V gene are LGHNT and FRNRAP. V shed 2 bases and J 0 bases; nucleotides not matched to a gene: 7. The CDR3 coding sequence is TGTGCTAGTGGTTTGTTGGGGCTAGCGGACTCCTACGAGCAGTACTTC. This translates into CASGLLGLADSYEQYF.

The CDR3 loop reads CASSLNTGETQYF. As DNA, the CDR3 is TGCGCCAGCAGCTTGAATACGGGGGAGACCCAGTACTTC. This chain connects TRBV5-1 to TRBJ2-5; TRBD2 is a possible D gene (5 bases). The CDR3 sequence is 13 residues long. V shed 1 base and J shed 5 bases, with 9 bases lying between them. CDR1 is SGHRS, CDR2 YFSETQ, per germline.

This clone was observed a handful of times. The chain has TRBV27 and TRBJ2-2; the D is unclear. The ends were cut back, 3 bases at V and 0 bases at J, with 11 bases in the middle. Germline V CDR1 and CDR2: MNHEY, SMNVEV (reference sequence). The CDR3 spans 16 residues. The CDR3 bases are TGTGCCAGCAGTTTTCTAGACCTGGCGAACACCGGGGAGCTGTTTTTT. Translated: CASSFLDLANTGELFF.

This clone was counted a single time. The V call is TRBV5-1, the J call TRBJ2-1; 7 nucleotides agree with TRBD2. Trimming at V came to 0 bases and at J to 7 bases, leaving 7 bases not matched to a gene. Germline CDR1 is SGHRS and CDR2 is YFSETQ. The CDR3 length is 15 residues. Here the CDR3 DNA reads TGCGCCAGCAGCTTGGCGAGCGGGATCGGGAATGAGCAGTTCTTC. It specifies CASSLASGIGNEQFF.

The rearrangement joins TRBV12-5 to TRBJ2-6, with D hard to call. CDR1 LGHNT and CDR2 FRNRAP come from the germline V gene. V gave up 3 bases and J gave up 0 bases, with 6 bases separating them. The CDR3 spans 15 residues. The DNA for the CDR3 is TGTGCTAGTGGTTTTCGTCTCTCTGGGGCCAACGTCCTGACTTTC. Its translation is CASGFRLSGANVLTF.